This T cell receptor beta chain was observed in a study of Graves' ophthalmopathy and Graves' hyperthyroidism. Study-level findings and limits: Clonotypes were expanded in thyroid at above 0.001 frequency, and most also appeared in blood. With around 88% sensitivity and 70% to 82% specificity, a 13-signature model separated ophthalmopathy from stable hyperthyroidism.

Hyperthyroidism patients, all newly diagnosed, had under 2 months' duration and ages of 18 to 65. This clonotype occurred many times. Its matching antigen is unknown. Germline V gives CDR1 SGDLS, CDR2 YYNGEE. The V gene lost 0 bases and the J gene lost 1 base, with 5 bases spanning the gap. The length of the CDR3 is 15 residues. TCR beta CDR3 regions were amplified from RNA transcripts. First-round RT-PCR with HTBI primers preceded a second-round multiplex PCR. TCRdb re-called the multiplex PCR reads through MiXCR, storing one row per CDR3 protein. The table includes 400,000 to 450,000 distinct CDR3 sequences, approximately 21% detected once.

The source of this sequence is a young woman with stable Graves' hyperthyroidism. The material sequenced was peripheral blood. The chain uses TRBV9 and TRBJ2-6; D unclear. The CDR3 DNA reads TGTGCCAGCAGCGTAGACGGGTCTGGGGCCAACGTCCTGACTTTC. Its protein product is CASSVDGSGANVLTF.